The clone carrying this T cell receptor beta chain was recorded a few times. Its target is unknown. How the authors handled the data: A papillary thyroid cancer distant-metastasis classifier was built from CDR3 differences across clinicopathological groups. With MiXCR, TCRdb reprocessed the PCR reads. The authors' filters were not applied to this entry. The sample has 40,000 to 45,000 clones; under 4% are singletons. These data are taken from a study of metastatic and nonmetastatic thyroid tumors. In the study overall: Peripheral blood and tumor or nodule samples from malignant and benign thyroid patients were compared.

General study findings and limits: TCR beta diversity was reportedly significantly higher in malignant thyroid tumors than benign nodules, in blood and tumor.

The entire patient cohort was treatment-naive prior to thyroid surgery. This receptor was identified in a female donor with papillary thyroid cancer or a benign thyroid nodule (not recorded which). Some clones in this sample may be carry-over from other donors' samples. The source material was blood.

Here the CDR3 DNA reads TGTGCCAGCAGTTTAGCAGGGGCGAACACCGGGGAGCTGTTTTTT. This gives the protein CASSLAGANTGELFF. This chain connects TRBV27 to TRBJ2-2, with a weak D call TRBD1 (6 bases). Germline-derived CDR1 and CDR2 are MNHEY and SMNVEV (reference sequence). This CDR3 spans 15 amino acids. Trimming cost V 2 bases and J 0 bases, with 7 bases left between them.